This T cell receptor (beta chain) was recovered during a study of early T cells in non-severe SARS-CoV-2 infection. About the study: Bulk RNA isolated from unsorted whole blood underwent sequencing; chains were not paired. The study's findings and limits: VDJdb matching, biased toward anti-spike CD8 responses, missed private and CD4 specificities.

Researchers tagged individual cDNA molecules with unique molecular identifiers. One entry per CDR3 protein, called by TCRdb with MiXCR from the 5' RACE reads. Counted here are 50,000 to 70,000 distinct CDR3 sequences, under 15% occurring once; the ten biggest clones make up 9% to 10%. Germline-derived CDR1 and CDR2 are SEHNR and FQNEAQ (reference sequence). The CDR3 consists of 15 residues. As concerns this clonotype: Its target is not known. One end of the junction does not line up with germline, which may come from a read error.

This material consisted of whole blood, taken at baseline. This sequence joins TRBV7-9 and TRBJ1-1, with D maybe TRBD1 (5 bases). The clonotype was recovered from an adult who was a healthcare worker with PCR-confirmed SARS-CoV-2 infection or an uninfected control (not recorded which). In DNA form, the CDR3 reads TGTGCCAGCAGCTTAAAGGGCTCAGGGTTCCCTGAAGTTTTCTTT. It specifies CASSLKGSGFPEVFF.